The entry below gives a single TCR beta chain sequence along with its context. Antigen: not known. During the collection period, no donor immune events like infections were recorded. Assay: immunoSEQ multiplex PCR; the TCRdb copy retains only in-frame clones and omits some. The sample lists some 81,000 clones, almost 85% occurring once. This specimen belongs to a study of identifying expanded T cells in peripheral blood. The study, taken as a whole, reports: Approximately two-week clone count variance significantly increased as total template count grew. Over approximately two and four weeks, about 15 and 19 clones changed, versus approximately 1.1 between replicates.

Trimming took 6 bases from V and 6 from J; bases not matched to a gene: 4. The CDR3 has 13 residues. The germline gives CDR1 MNHEY, CDR2 SVGAGI. This clonotype was obtained from a person aged 18 to 70 in good health. Sequenced: blood. The V call is TRBV6-5, the J call TRBJ1-2; 10 positions match TRBD1. The CDR3 bases are TGTGCCAGCAGCTGGGACAGGGGAAATGGCTACACCTTC. It translates to CASSWDRGNGYTF.